This T cell receptor beta chain originates from a study of T cells after yellow fever vaccination. Generation of TCR cDNA used 5'RACE template switching (which added a universal primer site and UMIs). Each CDR3 protein gets one entry after TCRdb re-called the 5' RACE reads with MiXCR. The table records hundreds of thousands of distinct CDR3 sequences, 19% of them present only once. This clonotype was recorded a few times. V lost 5 bases to trimming and J lost 0 bases; unmatched junction nucleotides: 12. The CDR3 is 18 residues long. In germline, CDR1 is SGHAT, CDR2 FQDESV (reference sequence). The sequencing used PBMCs, collected 15 days after the yellow fever booster vaccination. The clonotype originates from a young man who received the YFV17D yellow fever vaccine. The chain uses TRBV11-1 and TRBJ1-4; 7 nucleotides align to TRBD1. CDR3 sequence reads: CASSRGQLPDATNEKLFF. The CDR3 DNA reads as TGTGCCAGCAGCAGGGGACAGCTCCCCGATGCAACTAATGAAAAACTGTTTTTT.